The source of this TCR beta chain is a study of T cell repertoires and HLA-DP antigens (dated 2018 in TCRdb). At the level of the whole study: The study used an in vitro model of CD4+ T cell alloreactivity in which transduced HeLa cells presented allogeneic HLA-DP. Compared with self, one alloantigen differed at one amino acid in the peptide-binding groove and the other differed at under 11, modelling structurally similar versus dissimilar alloantigens. Of the three donors, two were male and one was female, and their ages ranged from the 18-to-29 age band up to the 60-to-69 age band. An average DNA input of about 220 ng was used for sorted CD137+CD4+ samples, compared with approximately 1.2 ug for pre-culture CD4+ samples.

TCRB CDR3 regions were amplified with the immunoSEQ multiplex PCR using forward primers for 54 TRBV segments and reverse primers for 13 TRBJ segments. Pre-culture CD4+ samples were sequenced at deep resolution, targeting about 220,000 T cell genomes. Sequencing of the amplicons on an Illumina HiSeq System generated 87 bp reads spanning the CDR3. In the source study's methods: PCR and sequencing errors in the reads were corrected, and alignment to IMGT reference sequences was used to define CDR3 regions. Synthetic template pools were used to estimate the numbers of templates and unique rearrangements. Clonality was computed by subtracting Pielou's evenness from 1. Richness was estimated with the Daley-Smith estimator. Repertoire overlap was measured with Morisita's index. A clone counted as low-abundance if it appeared in cultured samples but went undetected in the pre-culture repertoire of the same donor. TCRdb mirrors the immuneACCESS table, restricted to in-frame sequences. Some clones are absent from its copies; in checked studies, under half trace to an unresolved V gene, and the reason for the others is unknown. For V, J and clone size, that table is used; D and trimming come from the DNA. The sample data list about 89,000 clones, and around nine tenths of these were observed just once. The ten most abundant clones make up 1.5% to 2% of the sample.

Comment on this clone: Which antigen it targets is not known. It has no much larger one-base neighbor in the sample; base qualities were not kept.

Untouched CD4+ T cells were isolated from Ficoll-separated PBMC by magnetic bead negative selection, reaching an average purity of 97.7%. Using magnetic beads, untouched CD4+ T cells were isolated from Ficoll-separated PBMC at about 98% purity, with only negligible CD8+ contamination. Peripheral blood mononuclear cells came from the buffy coats of three healthy blood donors, who served as the study's donors. All three donors were CMV seronegative. The DNeasy Blood & Tissue Kit was used to extract genomic DNA. For each subject, genomic DNA from sorted CD137+CD4+ cells and from pre-culture CD4+ baseline samples underwent TCRB sequencing. V is cut by 2 bases and J by 3 bases, and the space between the germline ends is 13 bases. The CDR3 runs 15 amino acids, cysteine and phenylalanine included. Only the CDR3 region is kept as DNA, spanning 45 bases read in frame from base 1. The germline V gene encodes CDR1 MNHNY and CDR2 SVGAGI (reference sequence).

The investigation overall reported the following: The study was limited by having just a few donors, by relying on a non-physiological HeLa antigen-presenting system, and by using total CD4+ cells as responders. The naive and memory CD4+ repertoires were not analysed as separate populations. Sorted CD137+ cells showed similar clonality against both alloantigens, at about 0.4, which was much higher than the 0.04 to 0.045 seen in pre-culture samples. Clones undetected before culture had an average cumulative frequency of around 35% against one allele and about 51% against the other.

The sequencing input was CD4+ T cells from PBMCs. This clonotype was sampled from a man aged 50-60 years in good health and CMV-seronegative. The chain is made from TRBV6-6 and TRBJ1-2; possibly the D gene is TRBD1, per 6 matching bases. CDR3 sequence: CASSYGGSGDYGYTF. The nucleotides are TGTGCCAGCAGTTACGGGGGCTCGGGAGACTATGGCTACACCTTC.